Below are 18 T cell receptor beta chains sequenced from a single sample in a study of cytomegalovirus exposure and HLA in healthy donors. Amplification used 60 Vbeta primers and 13 Jbeta primers. Measured with immunoSEQ multiplex PCR; TCRdb has only the in-frame clones, and not every one. The sample records under 150,000 clones, 9.5% being singletons. Specimen: PBMCs. All receptors derive from a man in his thirties or forties in good health and CMV-seronegative.

On this clone: This likely comes from a read error, as the CDR3 has no conserved phenylalanine or tryptophan at its end. This chain uses TRBV19 with TRBJ1-4, with D hard to call. Germline V gene data show CDR1 as LNHDA and CDR2 as SQIVND (reference sequence). The length of the CDR3 is 13 residues. Between the trimmed V and J ends, which lost 7 bases and 0 bases, there was a span of 6 bases. CDR3 nucleotide sequence: TGTGCCAGTACCCAAGCAACTAATGAAAAACTGTTTTTG. Its translation: CASTQATNEKLFL.

The V and J genes are TRBV6-1 and TRBJ2-7, with 10 bases matching TRBD2. The CDR3 extends over 14 amino acids. The germline gives CDR1 MNHNS, CDR2 SASEGT. J lost 2 bases, V lost 2 bases, and 0 bases had no gene match. The CDR3 reads CASSELAGAYEQYF. DNA of the CDR3: TGTGCCAGCAGTGAACTAGCGGGAGCCTACGAGCAGTACTTC.

The chain employs TRBV4-3 and TRBJ1-1; the D gene is possibly TRBD1 (5 bases). From germline, CDR1 is LGHNA and CDR2 YSLEER. Trimming removed 5 bases from V and 1 base from J, with 8 bases in between. The CDR3 length is 13 residues. CDR3 in DNA: TGCGCCAGCAGCAAGACAGCGAACACTGAAGCTTTCTTT. Encoded protein: CASSKTANTEAFF.

This clone was observed a few times. The chain combines TRBV2 with TRBJ1-1, with D perhaps TRBD1 (6 bases). Germline V gives CDR1 SNHLY, CDR2 FYNNEI. This CDR3 is built from 13 residues. Trimming cost V 1 base and J 11 bases, with 14 bases left between them. The CDR3 reads CASSEGRPQGAFF. The CDR3, as DNA: TGTGCCAGCAGTGAAGGCAGGCCCCAGGGGGCTTTCTTT.

CDR3 loop: CASSDTETQYF. The CDR3 DNA follows: TGTGCCAGCAGTGATACGGAGACCCAGTACTTC. The V and J genes are TRBV6-1 and TRBJ2-7; D uncertain. The tail of the sequence fits TRBJ2-5 better, so the J call may be wrong. The CDR3 runs to 11 residues. In germline, CDR1 is MNHNS, CDR2 SASEGT.

The CDR3, as DNA: TGTGCCAGCAGCTTGGCCGGGACAGGGGGATACGAGCAGTACTTC. It codes for CASSLAGTGGYEQYF. The chain combines TRBV5-4 with TRBJ2-7, with 11 bases identical to TRBD1. The V gene's germline CDR1 is SGHNT and CDR2 YYREEE (reference sequence). The CDR3 is 15 amino acids. V trimming: 0 bases; J trimming: 4 bases; junction bases outside the gene matches: 3.

The genes are TRBV30 and TRBJ2-2, with TRBD2 as a possible D gene (5 bases). The germline gives CDR1 GTSNPN, CDR2 SVGIG (reference sequence). The CDR3 totals 13 residues. Trimming left V 0 bases short and J 4 bases short, with 6 bases between. CDR3 protein: CAWSVTSTGELFF. The CDR3, as DNA: TGTGCCTGGAGTGTTACTAGCACCGGGGAGCTGTTTTTT.

In its sample, this clone was seen once. V gene TRBV9 combines with J gene TRBJ2-7; TRBD1 is a possible D gene (6 bases). Between the trimmed V and J ends, which lost 3 bases and 2 bases, there was a span of 9 bases. Germline lookup yields CDR1 SGDLS and CDR2 YYNGEE. The CDR3 length is 13 residues. The CDR3 region is CASSGGLPYEQYF. Here the CDR3 DNA reads TGTGCCAGCAGCGGGGGGCTCCCCTACGAGCAGTACTTC.

The rearrangement links TRBV2 to TRBJ2-7; the D gene is possibly TRBD1 (5 bases). Germline lookup yields CDR1 SNHLY and CDR2 FYNNEI. The CDR3 is 18 amino acids. V gave up 1 base and J gave up 0 bases, with 19 bases separating them. The CDR3 DNA reads as TGTGCCAGCAGTGAAGGTTTGAGAGGACATTCGAGCTCCTACGAGCAGTACTTC. This encodes CASSEGLRGHSSSYEQYF.

This clone was detected only once. V and J are TRBV7-8 and TRBJ2-3; possibly TRBD2 for D (6 bases). Trimming left V 5 bases short and J 4 bases short, with 13 bases between. CDR1 SGHVS and CDR2 FQNEAQ come from the germline V gene. This CDR3 spans 14 amino acids. The CDR3 sequence is CASSPQDYSDTQYF. CDR3 sequence (DNA): TGTGCCAGCAGCCCCCAGGACTATTCAGATACGCAGTATTTT. Based on the CDR3 plus reference TRBV7-8 and TRBJ2-3, the full variable domain is GAGVSQSPRYKVAKRGQDVALRCDPISGHVSLFWYQQALGQGPEFLTYFQNEAQLDKSGLPSDRFFAERPEGSVSTLKIQRTQQEDSAVYLCASSPQDYSDTQYFGPGTRLTVL.

The V and J genes are TRBV19 and TRBJ1-3; no clear D gene. The CDR3 runs to 15 residues. Trimming removed 3 bases from V and 2 bases from J, with 11 bases in between. Per the germline V gene, CDR1 is LNHDA and CDR2 is SQIVND (reference sequence). CDR3 sequence: CASSISVFPGNTIYF. In DNA form, the CDR3 reads TGTGCCAGTAGTATTTCAGTATTCCCTGGAAACACCATATATTTT.

The chain joins TRBV5-1 to TRBJ2-7, with 13 bases identical to TRBD2. With V trimmed by 2 bases and J by 6 bases, 5 bases remained unmatched. The CDR3 is made up of 15 amino acids. CDR1 and CDR2 from the germline V gene are SGHRS and YFSETQ. The CDR3 loop reads CASSFELAGGPEQYF. CDR3 nucleotides: TGCGCCAGCAGCTTTGAACTAGCGGGAGGGCCCGAGCAGTACTTC.

This clone was picked up a small number of times. The chain is built from TRBV5-8 and TRBJ2-1; 10 bases align to TRBD2. J was trimmed by 2 bases and V by 0 bases; bases with no gene match: 2. Germline V gene data show CDR1 as SGHTS and CDR2 as YDEGEE. The CDR3 contains 16 residues. The CDR3 is CASSLGLAGAYNEQFF. The CDR3 nucleotides read TGTGCCAGCAGCTTGGGGCTAGCGGGGGCCTACAATGAGCAGTTCTTC.

The V and J genes are TRBV5-1 and TRBJ1-6; 7 bases align to TRBD1. Unmatched junction bases numbered 4, after V lost 0 bases and J lost 4 bases. This CDR3 region has 16 residues. In germline, CDR1 is SGHRS, CDR2 YFSETQ. DNA for the CDR3: TGCGCCAGCAGCTTGGCAGGGGGTATTTATAATTCACCCCTCCACTTT. This translates into CASSLAGGIYNSPLHF. Full variable domain (remainder filled in from reference TRBV5-1 and TRBJ1-6): KAGVTQTPRYLIKTRGQQVTLSCSPISGHRSVSWYQQTPGQGLQFLFEYFSETQRNKGNFPGRFSGRQFSNSRSEMNVSTLELGDSALYLCASSLAGGIYNSPLHFGNGTRLTVT.

The table lists this clone with a few counts. This rearrangement joins TRBV27 to TRBJ2-5; D unresolved. The V and J ends lost 0 bases and 4 bases respectively, with 6 bases between them. Germline lookup yields CDR1 MNHEY and CDR2 SMNVEV (reference sequence). The CDR3 runs 13 residues. The CDR3 loop is CASSLSHGETQYF. CDR3 DNA: TGTGCCAGCAGTTTATCCCACGGAGAGACCCAGTACTTC.

V usage is TRBV4-3 and J usage is TRBJ2-2; D possibly corresponds to TRBD2 (5 bases). Trimming pared 0 bases from V and 8 bases from J, leaving 13 bases between. This CDR3 has 15 residues. In germline, CDR1 is LGHNA, CDR2 YSLEER. CDR3 nucleotides: TGCGCCAGCAGCCAAGATAGAGCGGCCGCAGGGGAGCTGTTTTTT. Protein: CASSQDRAAAGELFF.

The J gene is TRBJ2-7, the V gene TRBV13, with a tentative D call TRBD1 (5 bases). The CDR3 length is 14 residues. The germline V gene encodes CDR1 PRHDT and CDR2 FYEKMQ (reference sequence). V was cut by 5 bases and J by 2 bases, with 13 bases left in between. In DNA, the CDR3 is TGTGCCAGCAGCCCCAGACAGACCACCTACGAGCAGTACTTC. Amino acids: CASSPRQTTYEQYF.

This chain joins TRBV28 and TRBJ2-2; maybe TRBD2 (6 bases). Trimming pared 7 bases from V and 5 bases from J, leaving 14 bases between. The CDR3 consists of 14 residues. Germline assignment: CDR1 MDHEN and CDR2 SYDVKM. The CDR3 region has the DNA TGTGCCAGCACCCCTGGGGGGACGACCGGGGAGCTGTTTTTT. Encoded protein: CASTPGGTTGELFF. Full variable domain (rest looked up from reference TRBV28 and TRBJ2-2): DVKVTQSSRYLVKRTGEKVFLECVQDMDHENMFWYRQDPGLGLRLIYFSYDVKMKEKGDIPEGYSVSREKKERFSLILESASTNQTSMYLCASTPGGTTGELFFGEGSRLTVL.